This T cell receptor (beta chain) was identified in a study of cytomegalovirus exposure and HLA in healthy donors. Points from the study as a whole: Cytomegalovirus-associated status was assigned to 164 TCR beta chains.

Note on this clone: The antigen is undetermined.

The CDR3 spans 18 residues. The V and J ends lost 3 bases and 0 bases respectively, with 21 bases between them. Per germline, CDR1 GTSNPN and CDR2 SVGIG (reference sequence). Here immunoSEQ multiplex PCR was the method, and the copy in TCRdb shows in-frame clones only, minus some. The repertoire holds roughly 70,000 clones, with roughly 96% as singletons. The chain recombines TRBV30 with TRBJ1-5; tentative D call: TRBD1 (6 bases). The sample taken for sequencing was PBMCs. The receptor comes from a man younger than 30 in good health and CMV-seronegative. Here the CDR3 reads CAWSRTSVGTHSNQPQHF. The CDR3 bases are TGTGCCTGGAGCAGAACTTCAGTAGGGACACATAGCAATCAGCCCCAGCATTTT. Based on the CDR3 plus reference TRBV30 and TRBJ1-5, the full variable domain is SQTIHQWPATLVQPVGSPLSLECTVEGTSNPNLYWYRQAAGRGLQLLFYSVGIGQISSEVPQNLSASRPQDRQFILSSKKLLLSDSGFYLCAWSRTSVGTHSNQPQHFGDGTRLSIL.